The 11 T cell receptor beta chains listed next were all sequenced from one sample in a study of blood T cell repertoires in COVID-19. Repertoires were generated with immunoSEQ multiplex PCR, while TCRdb's copy carries only in-frame clones and drops some. The sample lists some 180,000 clones, less than 80% occurring once. Input material: PBMCs or T cells enriched from blood (not recorded which). Receptor source: an older woman in a cohort exposed to, infected with or recovered from COVID-19 (not recorded which).

This clone was recorded only once. The J gene is TRBJ1-5, the V gene TRBV19; TRBD1 aligns across 7 bases. Trimming cost V 1 base and J 5 bases; bases outside gene matches: 5. The CDR3 runs to 15 residues. Germline-derived CDR1 and CDR2 are LNHDA and SQIVND (reference sequence). CDR3 nucleotides: TGTGCCAGTAGTATAGCCAGGGACAGTTATCAGCCCCAGCATTTT. Protein: CASSIARDSYQPQHF. Variable domain in full (rest from reference TRBV19 and TRBJ1-5): DGGITQSPKYLFRKEGQNVTLSCEQNLNHDAMYWYRQDPGQGLRLIYYSQIVNDFQKGDIAEGYSVSREKKESFPLTVTSAQKNPTAFYLCASSIARDSYQPQHFGDGTRLSIL.

This clone showed up just once. The chain recombines TRBV7-9 with TRBJ1-5; no firm D call. This CDR3 is 12 amino acids long. With 4 bases removed from V and 8 bases from J, the gap between germline ends came to 9 bases. Germline CDR1 reads SEHNR; CDR2 reads FQNEAQ (reference sequence). CDR3 protein: CASSSQAEPQHF. The CDR3 DNA is TGTGCCAGCAGCTCCCAGGCAGAGCCCCAGCATTTT.

The rearrangement uses TRBV5-1 and TRBJ2-7; 8 bases are a match to TRBD2. With V trimmed by 5 bases and J by 1 base, 5 bases remained unmatched. CDR1 and CDR2 from the germline V gene are SGHRS and YFSETQ. CDR3 length equals 14 residues. CDR3: CASRIPGGSYEQYF. The CDR3 coding sequence is TGCGCCAGCAGGATACCGGGAGGGTCCTACGAGCAGTACTTC.

The chain joins TRBV28 to TRBJ1-1, with D possibly TRBD1 on 6 matching bases. The V gene lost 8 bases and the J gene lost 0 bases, with 10 bases spanning the gap. Germline values: CDR1 MDHEN, CDR2 SYDVKM. The CDR3 loop spans 13 amino acids. As DNA, the CDR3 is TGTGCCAGCCGGGACACCTTGAACACTGAAGCTTTCTTT. Its translation: CASRDTLNTEAFF.

The chain has TRBV19 and TRBJ1-6, with unresolved D. Trimming took 4 bases from V and 7 from J, leaving 11 bases between them. Germline assignment: CDR1 LNHDA and CDR2 SQIVND (reference sequence). This CDR3 comprises 14 residues. The DNA of the CDR3 is TGTGCCAGTAGTACCGGGATAATAAATTCACCCCTCCACTTT. Translation: CASSTGIINSPLHF.

The chain uses TRBV28 and TRBJ1-2; 7 nucleotides line up with TRBD1. Trimming at V came to 3 bases and at J to 9 bases, leaving 7 bases not matched to a gene. Germline V gives CDR1 MDHEN, CDR2 SYDVKM. The CDR3 covers 13 residues. The CDR3 sequence: CASSFGTEQSYTF. As DNA, the CDR3 is TGTGCCAGCAGTTTCGGGACAGAGCAGAGCTACACCTTC.

This clone was detected a few times. The chain employs TRBV5-8 and TRBJ1-1; the D is unclear. The CDR3 runs 13 residues. CDR1 is SGHTS, CDR2 YDEGEE, per germline. Trimming pared 0 bases from V and 5 bases from J, leaving 8 bases between. The CDR3 reads CASSLGARTEAFF. CDR3 nucleotides: TGTGCCAGCAGCTTGGGGGCTCGGACTGAAGCTTTCTTT.

This clone showed up just once. V is TRBV13 and J is TRBJ1-3; D call uncertain. Germline V CDR1 and CDR2: PRHDT, FYEKMQ (reference sequence). The CDR3 length is 13 residues. Trimming stripped 7 bases from V and 4 bases from J, with 11 bases between. The CDR3 here is CASTLSPGNTIYF. CDR3 coding DNA: TGTGCCAGCACCCTATCTCCAGGAAACACCATATATTTT.

V gene TRBV14 combines with J gene TRBJ2-5; tentatively, D is TRBD1 (5 bases). The germline V and J ends were trimmed by 0 bases and 5 bases, with 22 bases remaining between them. The germline V gene encodes CDR1 SGHDN and CDR2 FVKESK. This CDR3 is 18 amino acids long. The chain's CDR3 is CASSQDDGVGHPQETQYF. As DNA, the CDR3 is TGTGCCAGCAGCCAAGATGATGGGGTGGGGCATCCGCAGGAGACCCAGTACTTC. Full variable domain (missing parts from reference TRBV14 and TRBJ2-5): EAGVTQFPSHSVIEKGQTVTLRCDPISGHDNLYWYRRVMGKEIKFLLHFVKESKQDESGMPNNRFLAERTGGTYSTLKVQPAELEDSGVYFCASSQDDGVGHPQETQYFGPGTRLLVL.

The V and J genes are TRBV30 and TRBJ1-3; maybe TRBD1 (5 bases). Deletions cut 4 bases from V and 0 bases from J, with 10 bases between. The CDR3 has 14 residues. Looked up from germline, CDR1 is GTSNPN and CDR2 is SVGIG (reference sequence). The CDR3 coding sequence is TGTGCCTGGACCCAGGGACTCTCTGGAAACACCATATATTTT. This translates into CAWTQGLSGNTIYF.

The chain is built from TRBV19 and TRBJ2-6, with D maybe TRBD2 (6 bases). The CDR3 runs to 17 residues. The V gene's germline CDR1 is LNHDA and CDR2 SQIVND (reference sequence). V gave up 3 bases and J gave up 0 bases, with 12 bases separating them. The CDR3, as DNA: TGTGCCAGTAGTATTCGGGGGACGGGCTCTGGGGCCAACGTCCTGACTTTC. Amino acid sequence: CASSIRGTGSGANVLTF. Supplemented by reference TRBV19 and TRBJ2-6, the full variable domain reads DGGITQSPKYLFRKEGQNVTLSCEQNLNHDAMYWYRQDPGQGLRLIYYSQIVNDFQKGDIAEGYSVSREKKESFPLTVTSAQKNPTAFYLCASSIRGTGSGANVLTFGAGSRLTVL.